Sequencing of this T cell receptor (beta chain) was carried out in a study of OX40 agonist ivuxolimab in advanced cancers. Study-wide background: Every patient in dose escalation had hepatocellular carcinoma, melanoma, renal cell or head and neck cancer.

Some clones are missing from TCRdb's copy, which holds only in-frame ones; the method was immunoSEQ multiplex PCR. The profile shows 75,000 to 100,000 clones, roughly 91% of them singletons. The input for sequencing was CD4+ or CD8+ T cells sorted from blood, taken in a trial of the OX40 agonist ivuxolimab. The clonotype was recovered from an adult with an advanced solid tumor such as melanoma, head and neck, liver or kidney cancer.

This CDR3 is CASSLAGGNTEAFF. In DNA form, the CDR3 reads TGTGCCAGCAGCTTAGCAGGGGGCAACACTGAAGCTTTCTTT. The rearrangement uses TRBV7-2 and TRBJ1-1, with 7 bases aligning to TRBD1. V gave up 0 bases and J gave up 2 bases; unmatched junction bases: 0. The CDR3 spans 14 residues. Germline assignment: CDR1 SGHTA and CDR2 FQGNSA.